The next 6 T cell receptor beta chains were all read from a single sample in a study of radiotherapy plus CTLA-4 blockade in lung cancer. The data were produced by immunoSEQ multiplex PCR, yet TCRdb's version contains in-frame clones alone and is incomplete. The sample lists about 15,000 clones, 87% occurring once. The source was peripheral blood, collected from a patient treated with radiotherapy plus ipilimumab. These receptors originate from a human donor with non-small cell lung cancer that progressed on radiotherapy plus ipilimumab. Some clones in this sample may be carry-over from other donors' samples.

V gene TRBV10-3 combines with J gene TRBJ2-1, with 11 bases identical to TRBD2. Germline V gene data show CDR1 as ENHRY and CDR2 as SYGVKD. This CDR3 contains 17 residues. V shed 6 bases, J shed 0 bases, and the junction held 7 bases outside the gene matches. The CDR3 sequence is CAISRLAGRSSYNEQFF. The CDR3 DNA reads TGTGCCATCAGCCGACTAGCGGGGCGGAGCTCCTACAATGAGCAGTTCTTC.

This CDR3 is CASSWTSGGTGELFF. In DNA form, the CDR3 reads TGTGCCAGCAGTTGGACTAGCGGGGGCACCGGGGAGCTGTTTTTT. The J gene is TRBJ2-2, the V gene TRBV27; the match to TRBD2 covers 13 bases. Germline lookup yields CDR1 MNHEY and CDR2 SMNVEV (reference sequence). V was clipped by 4 bases and J by 4 bases; unmatched bases: 0. The CDR3 loop spans 15 amino acids.

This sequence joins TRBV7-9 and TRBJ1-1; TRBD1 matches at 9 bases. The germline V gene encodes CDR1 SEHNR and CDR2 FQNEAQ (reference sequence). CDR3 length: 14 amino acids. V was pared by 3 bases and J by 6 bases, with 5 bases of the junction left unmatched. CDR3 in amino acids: CASSLTGGFPEAFF. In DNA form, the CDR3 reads TGTGCCAGCAGCTTGACAGGGGGTTTCCCTGAAGCTTTCTTT.

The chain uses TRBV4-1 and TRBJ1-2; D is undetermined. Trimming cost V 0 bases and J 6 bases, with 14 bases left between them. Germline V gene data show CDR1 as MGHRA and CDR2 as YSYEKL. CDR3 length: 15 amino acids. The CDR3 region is CASSQDLRQVDGYTF. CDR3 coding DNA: TGCGCCAGCAGCCAAGATCTTCGTCAGGTCGATGGCTACACCTTC.

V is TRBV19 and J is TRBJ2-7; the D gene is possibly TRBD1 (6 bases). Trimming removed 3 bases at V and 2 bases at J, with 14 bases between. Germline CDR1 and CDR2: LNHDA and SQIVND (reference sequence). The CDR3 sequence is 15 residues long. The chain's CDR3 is CASSIFRGTAYEQYF. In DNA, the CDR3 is TGTGCCAGTAGTATTTTCAGGGGAACGGCCTACGAGCAGTACTTC.

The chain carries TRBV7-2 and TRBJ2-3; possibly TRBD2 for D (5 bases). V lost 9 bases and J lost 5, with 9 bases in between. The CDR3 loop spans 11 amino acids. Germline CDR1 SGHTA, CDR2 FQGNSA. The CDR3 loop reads CASTRGDTQYF. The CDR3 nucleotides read TGTGCCAGTACCCGGGGAGATACGCAGTATTTT.